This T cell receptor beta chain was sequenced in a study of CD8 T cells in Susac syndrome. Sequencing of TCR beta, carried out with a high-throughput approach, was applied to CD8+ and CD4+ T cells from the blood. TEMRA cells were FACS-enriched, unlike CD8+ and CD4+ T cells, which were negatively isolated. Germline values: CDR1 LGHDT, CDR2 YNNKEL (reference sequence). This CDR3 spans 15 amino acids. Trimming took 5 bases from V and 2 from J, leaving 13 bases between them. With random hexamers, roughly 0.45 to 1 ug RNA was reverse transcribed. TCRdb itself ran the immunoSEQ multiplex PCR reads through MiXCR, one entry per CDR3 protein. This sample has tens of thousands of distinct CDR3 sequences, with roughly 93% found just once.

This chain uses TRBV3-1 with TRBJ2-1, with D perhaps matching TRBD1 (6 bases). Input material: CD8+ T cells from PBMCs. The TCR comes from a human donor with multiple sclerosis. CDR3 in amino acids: CASSLGHLAYNEQFF. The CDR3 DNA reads TGTGCCAGCAGCTTGGGACACCTCGCCTACAATGAGCAGTTCTTC.